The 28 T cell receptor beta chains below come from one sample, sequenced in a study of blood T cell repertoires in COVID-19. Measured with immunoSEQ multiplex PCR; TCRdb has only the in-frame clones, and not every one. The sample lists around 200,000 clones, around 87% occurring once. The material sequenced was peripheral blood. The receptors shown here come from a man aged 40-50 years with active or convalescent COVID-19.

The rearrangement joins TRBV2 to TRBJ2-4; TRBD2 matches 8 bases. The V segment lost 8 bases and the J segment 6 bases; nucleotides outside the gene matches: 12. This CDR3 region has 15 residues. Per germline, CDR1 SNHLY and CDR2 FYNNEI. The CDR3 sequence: CASFRSGLVRNIQYF. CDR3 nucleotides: TGTGCCAGCTTCAGATCGGGACTAGTGAGAAACATTCAGTACTTC.

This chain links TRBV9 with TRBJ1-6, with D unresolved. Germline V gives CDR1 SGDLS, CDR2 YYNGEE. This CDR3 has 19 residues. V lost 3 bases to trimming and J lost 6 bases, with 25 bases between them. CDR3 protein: CASSAQNAPFRSVNSPLHF. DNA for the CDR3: TGTGCCAGCAGCGCCCAAAACGCCCCCTTTCGATCGGTTAATTCACCCCTCCACTTT.

In DNA form, the CDR3 reads TGTGCCAGCAGCCAAGGTAGCGGGGCTAGCACAGATACGCAGTATTTT. Its protein product is CASSQGSGASTDTQYF. This chain connects TRBV4-2 to TRBJ2-3, with 8 bases that match TRBD2. The V gene end was trimmed by 1 base and the J gene end by 0 bases; junction bases not matched to a gene: 3. The CDR3 is made up of 16 amino acids. Per the germline V gene, CDR1 is LGHNA and CDR2 is YNFKEQ.

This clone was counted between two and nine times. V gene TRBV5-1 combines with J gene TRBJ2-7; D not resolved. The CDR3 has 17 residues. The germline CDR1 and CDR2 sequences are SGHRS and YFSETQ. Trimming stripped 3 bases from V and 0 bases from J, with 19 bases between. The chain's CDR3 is CASSSSNSDMVSYEQYF. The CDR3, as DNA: TGCGCCAGCAGCTCATCCAACTCCGACATGGTCTCCTACGAGCAGTACTTC.

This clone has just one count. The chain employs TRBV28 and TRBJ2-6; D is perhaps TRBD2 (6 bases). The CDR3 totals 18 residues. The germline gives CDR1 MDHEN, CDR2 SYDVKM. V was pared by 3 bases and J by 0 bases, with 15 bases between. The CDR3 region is CASSFAGRLSSGANVLTF. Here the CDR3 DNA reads TGTGCCAGCAGTTTTGCGGGGCGGCTCAGCTCTGGGGCCAACGTCCTGACTTTC.

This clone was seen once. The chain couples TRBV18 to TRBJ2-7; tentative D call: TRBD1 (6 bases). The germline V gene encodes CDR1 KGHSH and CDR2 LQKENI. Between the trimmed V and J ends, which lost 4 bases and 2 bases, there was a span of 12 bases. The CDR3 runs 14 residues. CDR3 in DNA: TGTGCCAGCTCACTGTTGACAGGAACCTACGAGCAGTACTTC. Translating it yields CASSLLTGTYEQYF.

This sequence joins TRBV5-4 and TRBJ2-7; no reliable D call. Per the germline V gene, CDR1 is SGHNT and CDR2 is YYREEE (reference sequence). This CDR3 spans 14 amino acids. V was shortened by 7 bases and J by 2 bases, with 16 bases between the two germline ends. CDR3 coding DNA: TGTGCCAGCGGATCTACAGACGGAACCTACGAGCAGTACTTC. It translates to CASGSTDGTYEQYF.

The CDR3 bases are TGTGCCTGGAGGTCAGAACGGCGGAGCCTCTATGGCTACACCTTC. This encodes CAWRSERRSLYGYTF. J is TRBJ1-2 and V is TRBV30; no clear D. From germline, CDR1 is GTSNPN and CDR2 SVGIG (reference sequence). V lost 3 bases and J lost 4, with 18 bases in between. This CDR3 has 15 residues.

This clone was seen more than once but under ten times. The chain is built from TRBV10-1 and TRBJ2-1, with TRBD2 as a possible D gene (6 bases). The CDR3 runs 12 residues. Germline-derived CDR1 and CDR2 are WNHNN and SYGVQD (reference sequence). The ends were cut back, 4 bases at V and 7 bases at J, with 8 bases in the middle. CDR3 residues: CASSVGRNEQFF. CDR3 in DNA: TGCGCCAGCAGTGTCGGGAGAAATGAGCAGTTCTTC.

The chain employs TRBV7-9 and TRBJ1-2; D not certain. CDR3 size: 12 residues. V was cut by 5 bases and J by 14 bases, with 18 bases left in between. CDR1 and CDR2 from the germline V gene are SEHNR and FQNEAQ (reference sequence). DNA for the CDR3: TGTGCCAGCAGCCCGGCGGGGTCCTTGGGAACCTTC. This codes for CASSPAGSLGTF.

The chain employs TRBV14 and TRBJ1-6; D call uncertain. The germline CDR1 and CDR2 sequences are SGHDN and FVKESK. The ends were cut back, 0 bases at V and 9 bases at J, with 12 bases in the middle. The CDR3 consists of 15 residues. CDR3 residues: CASSQEGSILSPLHF. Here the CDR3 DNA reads TGTGCCAGCAGCCAAGAGGGCAGTATACTTTCACCCCTCCACTTT.

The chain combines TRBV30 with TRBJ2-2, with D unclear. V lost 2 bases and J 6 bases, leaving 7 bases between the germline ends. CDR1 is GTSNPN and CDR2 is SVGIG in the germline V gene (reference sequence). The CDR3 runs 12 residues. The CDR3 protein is CAWSSPAGELFF. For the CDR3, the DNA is TGTGCCTGGAGTTCCCCGGCCGGGGAGCTGTTTTTT.

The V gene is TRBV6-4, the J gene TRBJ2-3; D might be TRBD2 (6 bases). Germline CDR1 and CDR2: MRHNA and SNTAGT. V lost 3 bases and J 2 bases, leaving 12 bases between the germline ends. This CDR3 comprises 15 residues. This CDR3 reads CASSEGGTDTDTQYF. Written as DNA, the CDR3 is TGTGCCAGCAGTGAAGGCGGGACCGACACAGATACGCAGTATTTT.

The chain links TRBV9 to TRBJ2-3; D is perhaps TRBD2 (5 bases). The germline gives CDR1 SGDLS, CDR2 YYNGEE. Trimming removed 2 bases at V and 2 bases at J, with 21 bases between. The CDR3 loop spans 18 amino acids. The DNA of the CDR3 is TGTGCCAGCAGCGTCTCGGCAGCGGTCCCAACGTTCACAGATACGCAGTATTTT. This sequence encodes CASSVSAAVPTFTDTQYF.

CDR3 protein: CASRLRGPLHF. DNA for the CDR3: TGTGCCAGCAGGCTACGGGGACCCCTCCACTTT. J is TRBJ1-6 and V is TRBV6-4; D is unresolved. The V end was cut by 6 bases, the J end by 12 bases, with 9 bases between. The germline gives CDR1 MRHNA, CDR2 SNTAGT. The CDR3 runs to 11 residues.

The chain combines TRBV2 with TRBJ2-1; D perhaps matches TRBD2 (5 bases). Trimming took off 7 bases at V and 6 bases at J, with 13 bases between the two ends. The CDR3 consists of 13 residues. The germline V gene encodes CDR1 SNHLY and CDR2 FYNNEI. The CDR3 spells CASKEWRINEQFF. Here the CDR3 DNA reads TGTGCCAGCAAGGAGTGGAGGATCAATGAGCAGTTCTTC.

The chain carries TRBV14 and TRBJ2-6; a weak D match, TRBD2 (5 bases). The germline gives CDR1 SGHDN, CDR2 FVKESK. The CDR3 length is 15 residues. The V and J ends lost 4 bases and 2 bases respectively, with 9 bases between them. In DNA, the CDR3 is TGTGCCAGCAGCCCCACCGGGACTGGGGCCAACGTCCTGACTTTC. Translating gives CASSPTGTGANVLTF.

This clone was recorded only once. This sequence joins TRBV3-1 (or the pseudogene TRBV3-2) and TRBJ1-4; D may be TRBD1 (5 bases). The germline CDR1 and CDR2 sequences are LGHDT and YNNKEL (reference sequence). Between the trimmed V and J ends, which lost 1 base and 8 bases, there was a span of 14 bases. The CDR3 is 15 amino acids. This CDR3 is CASSQGAAGREKLFF. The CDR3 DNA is TGTGCCAGCAGCCAAGGGGCGGCAGGGAGGGAAAAACTGTTTTTT.

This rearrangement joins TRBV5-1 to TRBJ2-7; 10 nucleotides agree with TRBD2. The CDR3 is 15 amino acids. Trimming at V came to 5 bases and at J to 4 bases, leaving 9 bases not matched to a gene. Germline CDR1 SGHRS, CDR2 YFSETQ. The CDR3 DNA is TGCGCCAGCAGATCGGGCGGGACTAGCGTTTACGAGCAGTACTTC. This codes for CASRSGGTSVYEQYF.

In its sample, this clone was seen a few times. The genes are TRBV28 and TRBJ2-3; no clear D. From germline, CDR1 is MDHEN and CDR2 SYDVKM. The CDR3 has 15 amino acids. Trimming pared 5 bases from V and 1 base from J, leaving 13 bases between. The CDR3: CASSTRLGGTDTQYF. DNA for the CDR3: TGTGCCAGCAGTACCCGATTAGGAGGCACAGATACGCAGTATTTT.

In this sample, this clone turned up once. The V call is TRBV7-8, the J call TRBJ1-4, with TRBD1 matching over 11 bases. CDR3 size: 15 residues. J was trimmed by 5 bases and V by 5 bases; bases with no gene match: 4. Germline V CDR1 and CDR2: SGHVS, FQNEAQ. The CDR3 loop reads CASSPDRGRNEKLFF. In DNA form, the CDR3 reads TGTGCCAGCAGCCCGGACAGGGGGCGCAATGAAAAACTGTTTTTT.

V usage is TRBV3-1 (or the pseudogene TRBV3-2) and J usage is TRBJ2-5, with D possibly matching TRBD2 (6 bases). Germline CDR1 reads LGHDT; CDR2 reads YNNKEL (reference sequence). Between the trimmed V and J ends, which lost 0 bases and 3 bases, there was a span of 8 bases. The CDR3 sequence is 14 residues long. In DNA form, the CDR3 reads TGTGCCAGCAGCCAAGAGCGGGGTAAAGAGACCCAGTACTTC. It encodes CASSQERGKETQYF.

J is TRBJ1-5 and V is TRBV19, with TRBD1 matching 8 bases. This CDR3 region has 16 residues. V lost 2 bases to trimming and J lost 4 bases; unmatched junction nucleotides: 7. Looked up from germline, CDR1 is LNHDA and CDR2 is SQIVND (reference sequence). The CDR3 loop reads CASSIRGQGANQPQHF. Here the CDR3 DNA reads TGTGCCAGTAGTATAAGGGGGCAGGGGGCAAATCAGCCCCAGCATTTT. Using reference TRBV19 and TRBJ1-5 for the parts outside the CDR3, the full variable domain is DGGITQSPKYLFRKEGQNVTLSCEQNLNHDAMYWYRQDPGQGLRLIYYSQIVNDFQKGDIAEGYSVSREKKESFPLTVTSAQKNPTAFYLCASSIRGQGANQPQHFGDGTRLSIL.

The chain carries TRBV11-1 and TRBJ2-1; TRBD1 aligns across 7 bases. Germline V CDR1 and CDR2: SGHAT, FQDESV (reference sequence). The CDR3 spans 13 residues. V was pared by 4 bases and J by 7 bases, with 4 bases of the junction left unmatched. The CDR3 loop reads CASSSEQGNEQFF. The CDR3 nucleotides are TGTGCCAGCAGCTCCGAACAGGGGAATGAGCAGTTCTTC.

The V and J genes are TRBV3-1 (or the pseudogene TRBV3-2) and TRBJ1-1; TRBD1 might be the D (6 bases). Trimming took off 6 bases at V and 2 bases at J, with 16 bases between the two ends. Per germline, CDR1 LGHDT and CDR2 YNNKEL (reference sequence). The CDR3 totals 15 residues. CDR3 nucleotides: TGTGCCAGCAGACCACGGGGGGCCGTTAACACTGAAGCTTTCTTT. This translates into CASRPRGAVNTEAFF.

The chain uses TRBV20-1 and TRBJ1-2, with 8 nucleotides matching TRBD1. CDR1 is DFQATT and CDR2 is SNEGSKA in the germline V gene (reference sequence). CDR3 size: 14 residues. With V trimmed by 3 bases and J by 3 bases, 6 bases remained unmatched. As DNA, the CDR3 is TGCAGTGCTAGTGACAGGGGCTTAGACTATGGCTACACCTTC. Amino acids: CSASDRGLDYGYTF.

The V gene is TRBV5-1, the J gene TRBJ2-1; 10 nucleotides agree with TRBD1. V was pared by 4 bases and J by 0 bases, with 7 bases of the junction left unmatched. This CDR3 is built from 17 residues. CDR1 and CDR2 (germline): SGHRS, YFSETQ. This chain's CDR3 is CASSPRGQGSSYNEQFF. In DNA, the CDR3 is TGCGCCAGCAGCCCAAGGGGACAGGGGAGCTCCTACAATGAGCAGTTCTTC.

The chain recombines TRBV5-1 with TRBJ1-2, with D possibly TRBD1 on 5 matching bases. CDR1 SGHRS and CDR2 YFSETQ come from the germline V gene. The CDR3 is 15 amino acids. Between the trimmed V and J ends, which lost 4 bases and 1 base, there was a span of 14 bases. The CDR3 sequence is CASSEDTTSNYGYTF. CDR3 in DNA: TGCGCCAGCAGCGAGGACACGACGAGTAACTATGGCTACACCTTC. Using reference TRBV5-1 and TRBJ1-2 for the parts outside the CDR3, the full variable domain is KAGVTQTPRYLIKTRGQQVTLSCSPISGHRSVSWYQQTPGQGLQFLFEYFSETQRNKGNFPGRFSGRQFSNSRSEMNVSTLELGDSALYLCASSEDTTSNYGYTFGSGTRLTVV.